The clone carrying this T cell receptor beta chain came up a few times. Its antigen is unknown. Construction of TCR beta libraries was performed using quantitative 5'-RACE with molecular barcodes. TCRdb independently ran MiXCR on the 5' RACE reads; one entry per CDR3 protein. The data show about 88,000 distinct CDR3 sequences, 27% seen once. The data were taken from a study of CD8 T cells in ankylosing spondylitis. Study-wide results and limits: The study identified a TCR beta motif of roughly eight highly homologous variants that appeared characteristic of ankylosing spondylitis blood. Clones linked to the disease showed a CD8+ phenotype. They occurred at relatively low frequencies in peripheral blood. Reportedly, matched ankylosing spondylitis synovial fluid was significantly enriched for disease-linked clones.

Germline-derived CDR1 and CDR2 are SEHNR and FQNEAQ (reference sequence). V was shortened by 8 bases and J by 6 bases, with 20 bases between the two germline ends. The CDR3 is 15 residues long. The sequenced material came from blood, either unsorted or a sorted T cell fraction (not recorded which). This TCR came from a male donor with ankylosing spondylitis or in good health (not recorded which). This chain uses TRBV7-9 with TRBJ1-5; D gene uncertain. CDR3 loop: CASGPLSPSSQPQHF. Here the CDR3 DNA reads TGTGCCAGCGGACCTCTGTCGCCTTCGAGTCAGCCCCAGCATTTT.